What follows are 13 T cell receptor beta chains derived from one specimen sequenced in a study of shared clonotypes between healthy human individuals. Only in-frame clones appear in the TCRdb table, and some are missing; sequencing was by immunoSEQ multiplex PCR. The table includes about 2.1 million clones, 80% to 95% detected once. The naive CD8 population came from CD45RO-negative cells selected for CCR7, without terminally differentiated effector memory CD45RA+ cells. The sequenced material came from naive CD8+ T cells from PBMCs. These receptors were taken from a man between 18 and 35 years old in good health. Some clones in this sample may be carry-over from other donors' samples.

A remark on this clone: This may be a read error, as it is one base from a much larger clone. This chain links TRBV27 with TRBJ2-1, with 15 bases aligning to TRBD2. The CDR3 contains 14 residues. After removal of 5 bases from V and 9 bases from J, the junction contained 2 bases not matched to a gene. Germline loops: CDR1 MNHEY, CDR2 SMNVEV (reference sequence). In DNA, the CDR3 is TGTGCCAGCAGTGGACTAGCGGGAGGGCGTGAGCAGTTCTTC. Translated, it gives CASSGLAGGREQFF.

The chain has TRBV6-4 and TRBJ2-1, with a tentative D call TRBD2 (5 bases). The length of the CDR3 is 15 residues. V was trimmed by 2 bases and J by 4 bases, leaving 12 bases between them. Germline V gene data show CDR1 as MRHNA and CDR2 as SNTAGT. The CDR3: CASSDTRRGYNEQFF. For the CDR3, the DNA is TGTGCCAGCAGTGACACTAGGCGAGGGTACAATGAGCAGTTCTTC.

This CDR3 reads CASSLRVRDGANVLTF. CDR3 DNA sequence: TGTGCCAGCAGTCTTAGGGTTAGGGATGGGGCCAACGTCCTGACTTTC. V is TRBV28 and J is TRBJ2-6; no clear D. Deletions cut 5 bases from V and 3 bases from J, with 14 bases between. CDR1 is MDHEN and CDR2 is SYDVKM in the germline V gene. The CDR3 is 16 residues long.

This chain connects TRBV29-1 to TRBJ2-1; no definite D call. V lost 3 bases and J lost 4, with 16 bases in between. CDR1 is SQVTM and CDR2 is ANQGSEA in the germline V gene. The CDR3 is 15 amino acids. In nucleotides, the CDR3 is TGCAGCGTTGATGGTGGAGTAGGAATGTACAATGAGCAGTTCTTC. Translation: CSVDGGVGMYNEQFF.

The rearrangement joins TRBV29-1 to TRBJ2-1; TRBD2 matches at 7 bases. Looked up from germline, CDR1 is SQVTM and CDR2 is ANQGSEA. The CDR3 spans 13 residues. The CDR3 DNA follows: TGCAGTCCCGGCGGGAGAAGCTACAATGAGCAGTTCTTC. Encoded protein: CSPGGRSYNEQFF.

The chain carries TRBV4-3 and TRBJ1-1; TRBD1 might be the D (6 bases). The V and J ends lost 0 bases and 4 bases respectively, with 18 bases between them. CDR3 length: 17 residues. Germline loops: CDR1 LGHNA, CDR2 YSLEER. CDR3 nucleotides: TGCGCCAGCAGCCAAGATGATATCAGGACAGTGAGCACTGAAGCTTTCTTT. Amino acid sequence: CASSQDDIRTVSTEAFF.

The chain recombines TRBV28 with TRBJ2-1; possibly TRBD2 for D (6 bases). The germline V and J ends were trimmed by 11 bases and 8 bases, with 10 bases remaining between them. The CDR3 is made up of 10 amino acids. The germline gives CDR1 MDHEN, CDR2 SYDVKM. CDR3 nucleotide sequence: TGTGCCTCGGGACTTCATGAGCAGTTCTTC. Its translation is CASGLHEQFF.

The J gene is TRBJ2-7, the V gene TRBV6-1, with D perhaps matching TRBD1 or TRBD2 (5 bases each). CDR1 and CDR2 from the germline V gene are MNHNS and SASEGT. The length of the CDR3 is 15 residues. The V and J ends lost 6 bases and 2 bases respectively, with 17 bases between them. The DNA of the CDR3 is TGTGCCAGCAGGGTGGGGACGGAAATACCCTACGAGCAGTACTTC. The encoded protein is CASRVGTEIPYEQYF.

The chain carries TRBV15 and TRBJ1-2; maybe TRBD1 (6 bases). CDR1 is LNHNV and CDR2 is YYDKDF in the germline V gene (reference sequence). The CDR3 sequence is 13 residues long. V gave up 2 bases and J gave up 8 bases, with 12 bases separating them. CDR3 sequence (DNA): TGTGCCACCAGCAGAACAGGGTCCGGCGGCTACACCTTC. Amino acid sequence: CATSRTGSGGYTF.

The rearrangement joins TRBV4-3 to TRBJ2-1; D may be TRBD2 (6 bases). V dropped 2 bases and J dropped 4 bases, with 12 bases sitting between them. This CDR3 spans 15 amino acids. Looked up from germline, CDR1 is LGHNA and CDR2 is YSLEER. The CDR3 DNA reads TGCGCCAGCAGCCAATTAGCGGAGGGTTACAATGAGCAGTTCTTC. Amino acid sequence: CASSQLAEGYNEQFF.

V is TRBV5-5 and J is TRBJ2-7; 9 nucleotides agree with TRBD2. Germline trimming cut 0 bases from V and 2 bases from J; bases unmatched to any gene: 9. This CDR3 is built from 17 residues. CDR1 and CDR2 from the germline V gene are SGHKS and YYEKEE (reference sequence). CDR3 protein: CASSLARASGAAYEQYF. In nucleotides, the CDR3 is TGTGCCAGCAGCTTGGCCCGGGCTAGCGGGGCAGCCTACGAGCAGTACTTC.

The rearrangement joins TRBV7-9 to TRBJ1-5; no clear D gene. The length of the CDR3 is 17 residues. Trimming pared 5 bases from V and 0 bases from J, leaving 17 bases between. From germline, CDR1 is SEHNR and CDR2 FQNEAQ (reference sequence). CDR3 amino acids: CASSQGRGSYSNQPQHF. In nucleotides, the CDR3 is TGTGCCAGCAGCCAAGGACGAGGCTCTTATAGCAATCAGCCCCAGCATTTT.

The genes are TRBV7-8 and TRBJ2-7, with D possibly TRBD1 on 6 matching bases. Per the germline V gene, CDR1 is SGHVS and CDR2 is FQNEAQ. The CDR3 totals 15 residues. The ends were cut back, 4 bases at V and 4 bases at J, with 17 bases in the middle. The CDR3 reads CASSSLDRTSYEQYF. The CDR3 region has the DNA TGTGCCAGCAGCTCCCTAGACAGGACTTCATACGAGCAGTACTTC.